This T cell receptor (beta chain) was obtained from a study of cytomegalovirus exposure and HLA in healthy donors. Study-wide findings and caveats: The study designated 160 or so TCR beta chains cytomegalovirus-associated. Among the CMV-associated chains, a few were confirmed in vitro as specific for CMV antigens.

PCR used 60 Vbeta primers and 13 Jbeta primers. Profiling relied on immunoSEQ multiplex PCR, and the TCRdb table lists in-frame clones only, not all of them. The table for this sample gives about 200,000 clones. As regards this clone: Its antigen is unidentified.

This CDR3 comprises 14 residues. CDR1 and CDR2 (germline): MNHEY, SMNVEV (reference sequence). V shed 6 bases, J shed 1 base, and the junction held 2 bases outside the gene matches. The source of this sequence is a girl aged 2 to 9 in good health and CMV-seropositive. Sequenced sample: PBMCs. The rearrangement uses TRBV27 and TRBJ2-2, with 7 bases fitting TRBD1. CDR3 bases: TGTGCCAGCAGCAACAGGGGGAACACCGGGGAGCTGTTTTTT. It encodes CASSNRGNTGELFF.